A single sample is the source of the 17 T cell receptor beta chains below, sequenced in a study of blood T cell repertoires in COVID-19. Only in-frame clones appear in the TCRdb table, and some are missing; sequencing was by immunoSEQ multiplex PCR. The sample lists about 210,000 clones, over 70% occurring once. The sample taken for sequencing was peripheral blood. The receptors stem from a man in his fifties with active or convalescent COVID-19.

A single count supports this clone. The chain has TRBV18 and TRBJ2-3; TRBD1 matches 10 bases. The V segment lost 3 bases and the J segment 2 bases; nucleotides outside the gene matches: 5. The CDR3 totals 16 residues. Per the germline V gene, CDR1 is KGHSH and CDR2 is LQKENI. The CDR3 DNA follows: TGTGCCAGCTCACCTTTGGGACAGGGGTCCACAGATACGCAGTATTTT. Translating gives CASSPLGQGSTDTQYF.

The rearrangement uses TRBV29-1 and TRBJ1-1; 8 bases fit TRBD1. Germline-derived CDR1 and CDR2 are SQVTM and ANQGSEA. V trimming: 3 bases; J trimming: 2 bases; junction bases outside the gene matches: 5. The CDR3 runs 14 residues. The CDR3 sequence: CSVDRGPLNTEAFF. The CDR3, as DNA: TGCAGCGTTGACAGGGGGCCCTTAAACACTGAAGCTTTCTTT.

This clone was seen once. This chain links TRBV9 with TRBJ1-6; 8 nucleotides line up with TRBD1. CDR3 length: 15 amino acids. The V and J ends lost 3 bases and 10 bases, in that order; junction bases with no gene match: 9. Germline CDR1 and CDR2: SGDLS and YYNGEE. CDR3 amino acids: CASSGSGTGDSPLHF. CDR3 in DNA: TGTGCCAGCAGCGGGAGCGGGACAGGTGACTCACCCCTCCACTTT.

DNA of the CDR3: TGTGCCAGCAAAAGACAAAACGCGAACACCGGGGAGCTGTTTTTT. It is translated as CASKRQNANTGELFF. The V gene is TRBV6-5, the J gene TRBJ2-2; D not certain. The CDR3 totals 15 residues. Trimming removed 7 bases at V and 0 bases at J, with 12 bases between. The germline CDR1 and CDR2 sequences are MNHEY and SVGAGI.

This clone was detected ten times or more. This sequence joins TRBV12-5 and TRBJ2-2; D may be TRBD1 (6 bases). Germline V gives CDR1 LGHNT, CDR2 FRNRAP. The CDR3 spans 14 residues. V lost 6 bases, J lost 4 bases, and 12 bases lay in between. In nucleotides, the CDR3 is TGTGCTAGTGGCTTACTAGGGGGCACCGGGGAGCTGTTTTTT. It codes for CASGLLGGTGELFF.

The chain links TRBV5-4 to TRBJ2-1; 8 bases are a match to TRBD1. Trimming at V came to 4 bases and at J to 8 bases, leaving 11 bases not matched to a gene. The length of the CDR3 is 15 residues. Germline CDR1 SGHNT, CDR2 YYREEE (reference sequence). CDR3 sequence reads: CASSLPAGGMDEQFF. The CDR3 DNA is TGTGCCAGCAGCCTTCCGGCAGGGGGCATGGATGAGCAGTTCTTC. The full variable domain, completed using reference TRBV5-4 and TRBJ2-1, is ETGVTQSPTHLIKTRGQQVTLRCSSQSGHNTVSWYQQALGQGPQFIFQYYREEENGRGNFPPRFSGLQFPNYSSELNVNALELDDSALYLCASSLPAGGMDEQFFGPGTRLTVL.

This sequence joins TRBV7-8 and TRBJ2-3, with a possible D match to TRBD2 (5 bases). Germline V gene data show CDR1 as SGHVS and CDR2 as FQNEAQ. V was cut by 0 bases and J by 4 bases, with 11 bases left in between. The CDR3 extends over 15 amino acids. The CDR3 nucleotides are TGTGCCAGCAGCTTAGCGCGGCTAGCTGCAGATACGCAGTATTTT. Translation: CASSLARLAADTQYF. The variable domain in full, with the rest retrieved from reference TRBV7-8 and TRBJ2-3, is GAGVSQSPRYKVAKRGQDVALRCDPISGHVSLFWYQQALGQGPEFLTYFQNEAQLDKSGLPSDRFFAERPEGSVSTLKIQRTQQEDSAVYLCASSLARLAADTQYFGPGTRLTVL.

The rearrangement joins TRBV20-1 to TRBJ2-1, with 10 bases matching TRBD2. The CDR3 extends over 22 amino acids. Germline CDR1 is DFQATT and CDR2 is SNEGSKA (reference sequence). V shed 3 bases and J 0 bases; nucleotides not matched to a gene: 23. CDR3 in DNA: TGCAGTGCTAGTCCAATCCAGGGGGCTCTAGCGGGGGCCCTAAGCTCCTACAATGAGCAGTTCTTC. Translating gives CSASPIQGALAGALSSYNEQFF.

CDR3 sequence reads: CASSLDRYSGNTIYF. The CDR3 DNA reads as TGTGCCAGTAGTCTGGACAGATACTCTGGAAACACCATATATTTT. This chain joins TRBV19 and TRBJ1-3; tentatively, D is TRBD1 (6 bases). The V gene's germline CDR1 is LNHDA and CDR2 SQIVND (reference sequence). Between the trimmed V and J ends, which lost 5 bases and 0 bases, there was a span of 11 bases. This CDR3 is built from 15 residues.

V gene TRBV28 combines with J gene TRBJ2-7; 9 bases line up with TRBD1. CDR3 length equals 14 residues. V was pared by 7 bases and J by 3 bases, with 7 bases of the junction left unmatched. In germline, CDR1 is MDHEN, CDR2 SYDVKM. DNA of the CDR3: TGTGCCAGCAACAGGGACAGGGCTCTCTACGAGCAGTACTTC. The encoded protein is CASNRDRALYEQYF.

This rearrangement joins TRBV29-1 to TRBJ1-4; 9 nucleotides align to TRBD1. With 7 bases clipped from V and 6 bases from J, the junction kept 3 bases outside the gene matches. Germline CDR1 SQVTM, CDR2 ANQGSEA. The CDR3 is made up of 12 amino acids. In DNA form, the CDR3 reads TGCAGCGCATGGACAGGGGATGAAAAACTGTTTTTT. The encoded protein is CSAWTGDEKLFF.

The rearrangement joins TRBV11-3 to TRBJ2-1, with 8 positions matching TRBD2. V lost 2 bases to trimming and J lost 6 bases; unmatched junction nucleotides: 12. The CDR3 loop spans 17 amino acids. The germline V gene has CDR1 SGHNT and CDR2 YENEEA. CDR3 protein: CASSLFGSGLAGNEQFF. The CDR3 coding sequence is TGTGCCAGCAGCTTATTTGGCTCGGGGCTAGCGGGCAATGAGCAGTTCTTC.

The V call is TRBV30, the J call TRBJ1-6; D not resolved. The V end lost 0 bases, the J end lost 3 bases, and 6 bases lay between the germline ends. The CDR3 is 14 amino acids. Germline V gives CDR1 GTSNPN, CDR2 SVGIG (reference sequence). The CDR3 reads CAWSVVSYNSPLHF. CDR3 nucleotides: TGTGCCTGGAGTGTGGTCAGCTATAATTCACCCCTCCACTTT.

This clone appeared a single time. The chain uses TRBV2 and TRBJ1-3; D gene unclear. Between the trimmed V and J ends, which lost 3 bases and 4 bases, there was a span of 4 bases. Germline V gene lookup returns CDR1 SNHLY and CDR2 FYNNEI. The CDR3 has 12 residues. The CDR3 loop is CASSETGNTIYF. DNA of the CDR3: TGTGCCAGCAGTGAGACAGGAAACACCATATATTTT. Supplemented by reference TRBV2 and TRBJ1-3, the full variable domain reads EPEVTQTPSHQVTQMGQEVILRCVPISNHLYFYWYRQILGQKVEFLVSFYNNEISEKSEIFDDQFSVERPDGSNFTLKIRSTKLEDSAMYFCASSETGNTIYFGEGSWLTVV.

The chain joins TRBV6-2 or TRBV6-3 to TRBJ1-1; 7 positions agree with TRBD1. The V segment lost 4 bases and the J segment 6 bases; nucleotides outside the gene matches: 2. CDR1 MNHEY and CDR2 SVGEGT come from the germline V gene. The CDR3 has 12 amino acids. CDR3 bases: TGTGCCAGCAGTTCGACAGGGCCTGAAGCTTTCTTT. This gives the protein CASSSTGPEAFF.

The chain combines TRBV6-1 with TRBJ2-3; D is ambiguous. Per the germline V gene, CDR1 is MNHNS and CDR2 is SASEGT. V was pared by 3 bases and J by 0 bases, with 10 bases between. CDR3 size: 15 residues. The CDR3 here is CASSETEASTDTQYF. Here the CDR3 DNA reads TGTGCCAGCAGTGAGACCGAGGCTAGCACAGATACGCAGTATTTT.

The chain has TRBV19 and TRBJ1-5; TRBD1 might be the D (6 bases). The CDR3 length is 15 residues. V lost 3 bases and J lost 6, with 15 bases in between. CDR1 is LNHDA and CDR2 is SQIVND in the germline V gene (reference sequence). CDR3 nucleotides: TGTGCCAGTAGTATGGGCCCGGGACAAACTCAGCCCCAGCATTTT. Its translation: CASSMGPGQTQPQHF.